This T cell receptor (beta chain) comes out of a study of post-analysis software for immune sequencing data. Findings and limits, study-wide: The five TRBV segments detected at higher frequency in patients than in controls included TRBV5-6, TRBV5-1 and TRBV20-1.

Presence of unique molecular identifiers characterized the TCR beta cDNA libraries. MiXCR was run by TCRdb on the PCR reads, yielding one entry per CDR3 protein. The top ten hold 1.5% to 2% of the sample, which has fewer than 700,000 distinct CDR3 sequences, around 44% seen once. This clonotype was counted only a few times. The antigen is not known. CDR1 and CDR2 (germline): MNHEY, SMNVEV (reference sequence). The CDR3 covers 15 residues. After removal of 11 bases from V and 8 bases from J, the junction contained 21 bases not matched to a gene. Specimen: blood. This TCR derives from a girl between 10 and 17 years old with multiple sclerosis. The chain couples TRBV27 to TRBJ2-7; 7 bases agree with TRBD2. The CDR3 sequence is CASALRWGGDVKQYF. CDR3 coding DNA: TGTGCCTCCGCTCTTAGGTGGGGAGGGGATGTAAAGCAGTACTTC.